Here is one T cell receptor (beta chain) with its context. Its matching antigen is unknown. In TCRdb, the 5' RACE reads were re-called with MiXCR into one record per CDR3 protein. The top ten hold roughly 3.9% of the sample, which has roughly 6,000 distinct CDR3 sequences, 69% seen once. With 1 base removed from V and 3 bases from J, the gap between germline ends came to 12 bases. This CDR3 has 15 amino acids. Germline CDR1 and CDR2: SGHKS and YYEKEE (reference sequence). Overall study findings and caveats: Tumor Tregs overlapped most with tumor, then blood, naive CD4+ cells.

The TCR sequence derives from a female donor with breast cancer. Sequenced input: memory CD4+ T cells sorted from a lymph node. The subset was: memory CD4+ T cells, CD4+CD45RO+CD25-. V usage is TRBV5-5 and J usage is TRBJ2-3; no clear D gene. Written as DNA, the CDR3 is TGTGCCAGCAGCTTGTATTACCTAATTACAGATACGCAGTATTTT. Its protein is CASSLYYLITDTQYF. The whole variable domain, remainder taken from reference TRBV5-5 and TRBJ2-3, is DAGVTQSPTHLIKTRGQQVTLRCSPISGHKSVSWYQQVLGQGPQFIFQYYEKEERGRGNFPDRFSARQFPNYSSELNVNALLLGDSALYLCASSLYYLITDTQYFGPGTRLTVL.